The 4 T cell receptor beta chains listed next were all sequenced from one sample in a study of regulatory T cells in long-lasting Graves disease. Time point meaning: newly diagnosed GD, antithyroid drugs for less than 3 months. After RNA was extracted from PBMCs, the TCR library was made from it. Both iRepertoire HTBI primers and Arm-PCR of CDR3 regions were used to build the TCR beta libraries. A single record per CDR3 protein comes from TCRdb applying MiXCR to the multiplex PCR reads. The table records 530,000 or so distinct CDR3 sequences, roughly 12% of them present only once. The same data also went into a second study, on T cells in Graves' hyperthyroidism and ophthalmopathy.

The input for sequencing was peripheral blood mononuclear cells (PBMCs), taken at new diagnosis, from a patient treated with antithyroid drugs. The receptors were sampled from a man aged 25 to 40 with Graves disease.

The chain carries TRBV20-1 and TRBJ2-6; D is unclear. The length of the CDR3 is 13 residues. Trimming stripped 3 bases from V and 2 bases from J, with 5 bases between. CDR1 is DFQATT and CDR2 is SNEGSKA in the germline V gene (reference sequence). CDR3 in DNA: TGCAGTGCTAGTGTAGCTGGGGCCAACGTCCTGACTTTC. Its protein product is CSASVAGANVLTF.

This clonotype has ten or more counts. The chain joins TRBV6-1 to TRBJ2-7; 8 nucleotides match TRBD1. The V segment lost 5 bases and the J segment 0 bases; nucleotides outside the gene matches: 15. The CDR3 is 18 residues long. Germline CDR1 MNHNS, CDR2 SASEGT. CDR3 sequence reads: CASSRQTPRGPISYEQYF. In DNA, the CDR3 is TGTGCCAGCAGTCGTCAAACCCCCAGGGGGCCAATCTCCTACGAGCAGTACTTC.

V usage is TRBV19 and J usage is TRBJ2-7; maybe TRBD2 (5 bases). Germline values: CDR1 LNHDA, CDR2 SQIVND (reference sequence). The germline V and J ends were trimmed by 6 bases and 5 bases, with 14 bases remaining between them. This CDR3 region has 13 residues. The CDR3: CASRRAGTHEQYF. CDR3 sequence (DNA): TGTGCCAGTAGGAGGGCAGGAACCCACGAGCAGTACTTC.

This clonotype showed up many times. The rearrangement uses TRBV2 and TRBJ2-7, with TRBD1 matching 8 bases. Germline lookup yields CDR1 SNHLY and CDR2 FYNNEI. CDR3 length: 13 amino acids. Trimming took 5 bases from V and 6 from J; bases not matched to a gene: 6. DNA of the CDR3: TGTGCCAGCAGTACAGGGGGACGTGGCGAGCAGTACTTC. This gives the protein CASSTGGRGEQYF.